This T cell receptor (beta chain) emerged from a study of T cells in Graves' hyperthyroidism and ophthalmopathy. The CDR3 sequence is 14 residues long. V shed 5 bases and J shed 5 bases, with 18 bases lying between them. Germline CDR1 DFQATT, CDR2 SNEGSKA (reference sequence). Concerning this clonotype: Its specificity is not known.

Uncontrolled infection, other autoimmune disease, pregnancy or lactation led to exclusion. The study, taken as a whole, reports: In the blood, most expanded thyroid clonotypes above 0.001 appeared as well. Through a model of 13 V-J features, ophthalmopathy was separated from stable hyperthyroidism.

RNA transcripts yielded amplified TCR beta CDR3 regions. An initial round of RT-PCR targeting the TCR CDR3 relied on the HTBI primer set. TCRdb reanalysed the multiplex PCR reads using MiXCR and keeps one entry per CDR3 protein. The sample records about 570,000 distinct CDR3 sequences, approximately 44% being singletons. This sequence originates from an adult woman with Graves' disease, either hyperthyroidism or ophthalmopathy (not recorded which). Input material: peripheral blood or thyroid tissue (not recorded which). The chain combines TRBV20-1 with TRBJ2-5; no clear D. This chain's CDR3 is CSAPPRHLYETQYF. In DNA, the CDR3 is TGCAGTGCTCCTCCTCGCCACCTTTATGAGACCCAGTACTTC.